This T cell receptor (beta chain) was found in a study of PD-1 blockade in mismatch repair-deficient tumors. Every patient had mismatch repair deficiency by PCR or immunohistochemistry. The TCR-sequenced patients were a few responders to pembrolizumab. This CDR3 comprises 11 residues. Deletions cut 5 bases from V and 10 bases from J, with 9 bases between. Germline-derived CDR1 and CDR2 are SEHNR and FQNEAQ (reference sequence). Study results and limitations: Rapid post-treatment expansion, then contraction, generally preceding radiologic response, marked tumor-resident clones.

Remarks on this clone: Its antigen remains unknown.

Assay: immunoSEQ multiplex PCR; the TCRdb copy retains only in-frame clones and omits some. The sample lists about 38,000 clones, roughly 84% occurring once. This sample comprised peripheral blood, obtained about 76 weeks after starting pembrolizumab. The receptor's source is an adult with mismatch repair-deficient cancer. The rearrangement links TRBV7-9 to TRBJ2-1, with D unclear. In DNA form, the CDR3 reads TGTGCCAGCAGCCCAGCAAAAGAGCAGTTCTTC. It codes for CASSPAKEQFF.